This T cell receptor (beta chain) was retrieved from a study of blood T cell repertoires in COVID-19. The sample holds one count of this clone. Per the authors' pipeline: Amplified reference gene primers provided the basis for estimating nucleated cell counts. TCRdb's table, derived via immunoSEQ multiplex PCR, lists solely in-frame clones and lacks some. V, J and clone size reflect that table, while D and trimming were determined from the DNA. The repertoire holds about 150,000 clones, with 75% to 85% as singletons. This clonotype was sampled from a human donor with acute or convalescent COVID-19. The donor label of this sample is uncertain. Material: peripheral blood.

CDR3 nucleotide sequence: TGTGCCATCAGTTGGGACAAGCACACCGGGGAGCTGTTTTTT. Its protein product is CAISWDKHTGELFF. V and J are TRBV10-3 and TRBJ2-2; D might be TRBD1 (6 bases). V lost 5 bases and J lost 3, with 10 bases in between. The CDR3 has 14 residues. Germline V CDR1 and CDR2: ENHRY, SYGVKD.